What follows are 19 T cell receptor beta chains derived from one specimen sequenced in a study of shared clonotypes between healthy human individuals. Data came from immunoSEQ multiplex PCR; TCRdb stores just in-frame clones and leaves some out. This sample carries some 500,000 clones, roughly 78% of them seen once, and the ten largest clones take more than 10%. The sample taken for sequencing was PBMCs. The receptors derive from a woman aged 40-49 years in good health. Some clones in this sample may be carry-over from other donors' samples.

V usage is TRBV9 and J usage is TRBJ2-2; 10 bases map to TRBD1. The V segment lost 4 bases and the J segment 6 bases; nucleotides outside the gene matches: 3. The CDR3 is 14 residues long. In germline, CDR1 is SGDLS, CDR2 YYNGEE. As DNA, the CDR3 is TGTGCCAGCAGCTTTGGACAGGGGGCCGGGGAGCTGTTTTTT. Protein product: CASSFGQGAGELFF.

The rearrangement links TRBV7-9 to TRBJ1-4; D remains unclear. The CDR3 contains 13 residues. Germline CDR1 SEHNR, CDR2 FQNEAQ (reference sequence). V lost 5 bases, J lost 7 bases, and 11 bases lay in between. The CDR3 loop reads CASSRVRSEKLFF. Written as DNA, the CDR3 is TGTGCCAGCAGCCGAGTCAGGAGTGAAAAACTGTTTTTT.

The sample holds a few counts of this clone. The rearrangement joins TRBV29-1 to TRBJ2-2; D may be TRBD1 (6 bases). Germline-derived CDR1 and CDR2 are SQVTM and ANQGSEA. The CDR3 totals 15 residues. V lost 3 bases, J lost 0 bases, and 11 bases lay in between. CDR3 in DNA: TGCAGCGTTGACTTCGGGACAACGAACACCGGGGAGCTGTTTTTT. Protein: CSVDFGTTNTGELFF.

V is TRBV7-9 and J is TRBJ1-1; TRBD1 might be the D (6 bases). Trimming left V 1 base short and J 7 bases short, with 10 bases between. Germline assignment: CDR1 SEHNR and CDR2 FQNEAQ (reference sequence). The CDR3 has 13 residues. This CDR3 reads CASSLVAGDEAFF. For the CDR3, the DNA is TGTGCCAGCAGCTTAGTGGCAGGGGATGAAGCTTTCTTT.

The V call is TRBV7-9, the J call TRBJ2-4; 11 nucleotides align to TRBD1. There are 14 residues in the CDR3. With 4 bases clipped from V and 7 bases from J, the junction kept 3 bases outside the gene matches. The germline V gene has CDR1 SEHNR and CDR2 FQNEAQ (reference sequence). DNA of the CDR3: TGTGCCAGCAGCTACGGGACAGGGGGTAACATTCAGTACTTC. Translated, it gives CASSYGTGGNIQYF.

The chain links TRBV27 to TRBJ2-7; 7 nucleotides line up with TRBD1. Germline values: CDR1 MNHEY, CDR2 SMNVEV (reference sequence). J was trimmed by 3 bases and V by 5 bases; bases with no gene match: 7. The CDR3 spans 14 residues. The chain's CDR3 is CASSTGQRLYEQYF. CDR3 coding DNA: TGTGCCAGCAGTACGGGACAGAGACTCTACGAGCAGTACTTC.

The rearrangement uses TRBV30 and TRBJ2-7; 7 bases agree with TRBD2. This CDR3 spans 14 amino acids. The germline CDR1 and CDR2 sequences are GTSNPN and SVGIG (reference sequence). With V trimmed by 4 bases and J by 4 bases, 10 bases remained unmatched. The CDR3 DNA sequence: TGTGCCTGGAAAACTGGCGGGAGATTGTACGAGCAGTACTTC. The encoded protein is CAWKTGGRLYEQYF.

The rearrangement joins TRBV11-2 to TRBJ2-5; D remains ambiguous. Germline lookup yields CDR1 SGHAT and CDR2 FQNNGV. V was trimmed by 7 bases and J by 5 bases, leaving 14 bases between them. CDR3 length: 13 residues. The CDR3 coding sequence is TGTGCCAGCACTCAACGGCTTTTGGAGACCCAGTACTTC. Residues: CASTQRLLETQYF.

V and J are TRBV2 and TRBJ1-5; D is unresolved. Per the germline V gene, CDR1 is SNHLY and CDR2 is FYNNEI. V lost 6 bases, J lost 3 bases, and 6 bases lay in between. This CDR3 has 12 residues. The CDR3 spells CASSPPNQPQHF. The CDR3 DNA follows: TGTGCCAGCAGCCCCCCCAATCAGCCCCAGCATTTT.

This clone turned up a few times. This same CDR3 is encoded by further DNA sequences in the sample. The genes are TRBV30 and TRBJ1-5, with D perhaps TRBD1 (5 bases). Per germline, CDR1 GTSNPN and CDR2 SVGIG (reference sequence). Between the trimmed V and J ends, which lost 0 bases and 7 bases, there was a span of 10 bases. The CDR3 sequence is 13 residues long. Written as DNA, the CDR3 is TGTGCCTGGAGTGTCCTGGGGGGGCAGCCCCAGCATTTT. This gives the protein CAWSVLGGQPQHF.

The rearrangement uses TRBV28 and TRBJ2-3, with 11 bases matching TRBD2. The CDR3 covers 15 residues. Germline V gene data show CDR1 as MDHEN and CDR2 as SYDVKM. The V segment lost 7 bases and the J segment 2 bases; nucleotides outside the gene matches: 5. This CDR3 reads CASKGLAVDTDTQYF. CDR3 in DNA: TGTGCCAGCAAGGGACTAGCGGTAGACACAGATACGCAGTATTTT.

The chain couples TRBV21-1 to TRBJ1-1; the table's D call, TRBD1, was not checked against the DNA. TRBV21-1 is assigned pseudogene status. The CDR3 consists of 15 residues. CDR3 loop: CASSKVTVAATEAFF. CDR3 nucleotide sequence: TGTGCCAGCAGCAAAGTGACAGTCGCCGCAACTGAAGCTTTCTTT.

This clone was seen more than once but under ten times. The chain carries TRBV7-8 and TRBJ1-5; no clear D. The CDR3 has 16 amino acids. Trimming took 5 bases from V and 2 from J, leaving 16 bases between them. Germline values: CDR1 SGHVS, CDR2 FQNEAQ. The CDR3 loop is CASSPGRDSGNQPQHF. The CDR3 DNA sequence: TGTGCCAGCAGCCCAGGAAGGGATTCGGGCAATCAGCCCCAGCATTTT.

In this sample, this clone turned up once. Other nucleotide sequences from this sample produce the same CDR3. CDR3 in amino acids: CASSPPSGAYEQYF. CDR3 nucleotides: TGTGCCAGCTCACCACCTAGCGGGGCCTACGAGCAGTACTTC. The gene calls are TRBV18 and TRBJ2-7; 8 nucleotides agree with TRBD2. This CDR3 contains 14 residues. The germline gives CDR1 KGHSH, CDR2 LQKENI. The V and J ends lost 0 bases and 2 bases, in that order; junction bases with no gene match: 0.

This chain connects TRBV18 to TRBJ2-1; possibly TRBD1 for D (8 bases). The V and J ends lost 1 base and 8 bases respectively, with 12 bases between them. The germline CDR1 and CDR2 sequences are KGHSH and LQKENI. This CDR3 has 14 residues. CDR3 bases: TGTGCCAGCTCACCACTTACAGGGGGGGATGAGCAGTTCTTC. Residues: CASSPLTGGDEQFF.

V and J are TRBV4-2 and TRBJ2-3; D gene ambiguous. This CDR3 spans 17 amino acids. Per the germline V gene, CDR1 is LGHNA and CDR2 is YNFKEQ. With 1 base removed from V and 4 bases from J, the gap between germline ends came to 18 bases. The CDR3 nucleotides read TGTGCCAGCAGCCAAGGGTCGGCCAGATGGGCGTCAGATACGCAGTATTTT. Amino acids: CASSQGSARWASDTQYF.

The V and J genes are TRBV6-1 and TRBJ1-4, with D unclear. Trimming left V 8 bases short and J 5 bases short, with 15 bases between. Germline V gene sequence: CDR1 MNHNS, CDR2 SASEGT. This CDR3 spans 14 amino acids. The CDR3 sequence: CASLRTGPNEKLFF. The CDR3 region has the DNA TGTGCCAGCCTCAGGACTGGGCCAAATGAAAAACTGTTTTTT.

In DNA, the CDR3 is TGTGCCAGCAGTTTATCCGGACAGGGGTCACCCCTCCACTTT. It is translated as CASSLSGQGSPLHF. V and J are TRBV27 and TRBJ1-6; 9 bases match TRBD1. Germline CDR1 reads MNHEY; CDR2 reads SMNVEV (reference sequence). J gave up 10 bases and V 0 bases, and 1 base lay outside the gene matches. The CDR3 is 14 amino acids.

The chain combines TRBV25-1 with TRBJ1-3; no reliable D call. V was shortened by 5 bases and J by 5 bases, with 10 bases between the two germline ends. Germline CDR1 reads MGHDK; CDR2 reads SYGVNS. CDR3 length: 13 amino acids. The CDR3 nucleotides read TGTGCCAGCAGTCCGCCAGACAGAAACACCATATATTTT. Its translation is CASSPPDRNTIYF.